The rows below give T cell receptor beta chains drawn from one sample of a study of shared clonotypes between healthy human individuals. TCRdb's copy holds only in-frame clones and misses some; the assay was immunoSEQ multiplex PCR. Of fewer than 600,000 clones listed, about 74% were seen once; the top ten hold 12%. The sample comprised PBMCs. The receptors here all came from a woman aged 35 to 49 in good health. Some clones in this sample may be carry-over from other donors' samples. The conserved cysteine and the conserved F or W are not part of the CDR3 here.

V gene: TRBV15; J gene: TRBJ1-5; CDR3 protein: ATSRDMRGAQPQH
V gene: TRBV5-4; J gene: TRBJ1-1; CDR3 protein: ASSPEWGNTEAF
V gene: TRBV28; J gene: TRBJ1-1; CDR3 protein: ASSFRTGGDTEAF
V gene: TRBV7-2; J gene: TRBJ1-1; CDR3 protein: ASSLVGGFGTEAF
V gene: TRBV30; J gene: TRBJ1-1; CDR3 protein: AWRRTGETEAF
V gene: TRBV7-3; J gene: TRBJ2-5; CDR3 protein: ASSLQDGETQY
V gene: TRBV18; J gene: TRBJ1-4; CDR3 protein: ASSPQGLGEKLF
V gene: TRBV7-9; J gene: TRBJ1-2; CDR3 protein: ASSPMGLAYGYT
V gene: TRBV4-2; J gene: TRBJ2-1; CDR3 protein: ASSQGTDGDEQF
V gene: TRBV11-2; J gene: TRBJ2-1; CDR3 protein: ASSLALASSSYNEQF
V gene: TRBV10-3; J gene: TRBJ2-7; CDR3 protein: AISVQAGGEQY
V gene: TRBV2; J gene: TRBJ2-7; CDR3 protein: ASRGDTYEQY
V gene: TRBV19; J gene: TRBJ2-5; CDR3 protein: ASSIVSGETQY
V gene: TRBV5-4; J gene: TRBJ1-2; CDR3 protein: ASSLPDRGTRGYT
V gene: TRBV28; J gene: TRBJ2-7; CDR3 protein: ASLNSGSNPEQY
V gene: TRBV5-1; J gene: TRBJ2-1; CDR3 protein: ASSSGTSGNYNEQF
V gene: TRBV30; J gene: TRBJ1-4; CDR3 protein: AWSVLGGALNEKLF
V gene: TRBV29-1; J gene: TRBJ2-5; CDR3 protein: SVEQGAGEQY
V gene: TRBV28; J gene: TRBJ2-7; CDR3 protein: ASSLTDRGLGEQY
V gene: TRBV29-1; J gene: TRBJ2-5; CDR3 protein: SVGGLAGGPGETQY
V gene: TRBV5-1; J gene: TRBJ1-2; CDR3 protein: ASSRQGSDYGYT
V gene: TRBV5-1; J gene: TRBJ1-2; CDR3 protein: ASSLDLGEGYT
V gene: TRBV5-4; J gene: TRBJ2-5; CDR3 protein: ASSLGDQETQY
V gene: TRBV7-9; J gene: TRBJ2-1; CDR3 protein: ASSYSGSKNNEQF
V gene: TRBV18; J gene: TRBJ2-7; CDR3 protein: ASSPPWDSSYEQY
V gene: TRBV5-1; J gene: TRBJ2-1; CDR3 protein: ASSLDRPSYNEQF
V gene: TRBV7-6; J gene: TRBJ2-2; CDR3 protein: ASSLGGPANTGELF
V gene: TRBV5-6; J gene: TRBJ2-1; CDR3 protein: ASSLAPTGIEQF
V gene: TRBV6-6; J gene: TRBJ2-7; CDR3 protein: ASNDPGTHYEQY
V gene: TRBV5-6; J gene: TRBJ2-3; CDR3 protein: ASSLVGGWSTDTQY
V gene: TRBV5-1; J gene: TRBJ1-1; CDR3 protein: ASSLVAGTHRGTEAF
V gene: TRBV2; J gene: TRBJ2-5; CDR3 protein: ASREDAGGAETQY
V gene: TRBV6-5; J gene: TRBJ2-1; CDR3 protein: ASSSQGGQLGNEQF
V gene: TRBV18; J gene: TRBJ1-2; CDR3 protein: ASSPTWGDYGYT
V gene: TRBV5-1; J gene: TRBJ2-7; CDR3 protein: ASSTMTGQGYEQY
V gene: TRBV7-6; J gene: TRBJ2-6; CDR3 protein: ASSLGGTSSGANVLT
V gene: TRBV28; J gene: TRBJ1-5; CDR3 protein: ATFRDRGSQPQH
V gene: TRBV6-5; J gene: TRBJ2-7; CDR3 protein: ASRPGLASYEQY
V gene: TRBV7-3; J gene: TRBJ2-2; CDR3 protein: ASSLNPPTSAFGELF